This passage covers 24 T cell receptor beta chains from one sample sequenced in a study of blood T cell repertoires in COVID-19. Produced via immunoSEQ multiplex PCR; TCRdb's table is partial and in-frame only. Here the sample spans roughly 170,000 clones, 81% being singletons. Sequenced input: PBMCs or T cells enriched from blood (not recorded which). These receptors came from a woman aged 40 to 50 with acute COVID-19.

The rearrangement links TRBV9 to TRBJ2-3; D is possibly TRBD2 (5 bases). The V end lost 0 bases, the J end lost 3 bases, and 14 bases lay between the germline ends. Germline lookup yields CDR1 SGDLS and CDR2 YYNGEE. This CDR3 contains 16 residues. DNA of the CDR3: TGTGCCAGCAGCGTAGCTCCAGCGGTTGAGACAGATACGCAGTATTTT. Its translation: CASSVAPAVETDTQYF.

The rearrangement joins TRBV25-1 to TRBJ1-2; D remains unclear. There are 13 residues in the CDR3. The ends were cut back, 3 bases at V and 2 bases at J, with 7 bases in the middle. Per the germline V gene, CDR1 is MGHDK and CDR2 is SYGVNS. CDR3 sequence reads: CASSDARNYGYTF. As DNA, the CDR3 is TGTGCCAGCAGTGACGCCAGGAACTATGGCTACACCTTC.

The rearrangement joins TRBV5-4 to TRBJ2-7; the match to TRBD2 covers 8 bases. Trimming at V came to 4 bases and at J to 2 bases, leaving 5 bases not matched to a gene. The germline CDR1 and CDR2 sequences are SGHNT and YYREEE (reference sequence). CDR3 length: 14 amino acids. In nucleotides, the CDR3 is TGTGCCAGCAGCCCTGGACTAGCTACCTACGAGCAGTACTTC. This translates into CASSPGLATYEQYF. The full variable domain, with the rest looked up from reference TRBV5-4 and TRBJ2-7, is ETGVTQSPTHLIKTRGQQVTLRCSSQSGHNTVSWYQQALGQGPQFIFQYYREEENGRGNFPPRFSGLQFPNYSSELNVNALELDDSALYLCASSPGLATYEQYFGPGTRLTVT.

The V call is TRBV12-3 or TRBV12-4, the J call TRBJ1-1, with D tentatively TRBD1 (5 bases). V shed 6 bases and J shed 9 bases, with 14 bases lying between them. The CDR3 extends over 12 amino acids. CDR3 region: CASRRQPTKAFF. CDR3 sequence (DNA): TGTGCCAGCAGGAGACAGCCTACTAAAGCTTTCTTT.

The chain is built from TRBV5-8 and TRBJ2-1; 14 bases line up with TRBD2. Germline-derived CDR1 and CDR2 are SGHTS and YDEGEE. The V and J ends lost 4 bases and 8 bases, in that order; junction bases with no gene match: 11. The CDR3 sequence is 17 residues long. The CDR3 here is CASSGGGLAGAADEQFF. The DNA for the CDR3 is TGTGCCAGCAGCGGAGGGGGACTAGCGGGAGCAGCGGATGAGCAGTTCTTC.

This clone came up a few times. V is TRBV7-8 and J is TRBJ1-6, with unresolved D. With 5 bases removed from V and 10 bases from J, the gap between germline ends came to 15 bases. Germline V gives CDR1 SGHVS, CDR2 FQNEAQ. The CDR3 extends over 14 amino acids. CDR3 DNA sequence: TGTGCCAGCAGCCCAACTGGGAGTTTATCACCCCTCCACTTT. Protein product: CASSPTGSLSPLHF. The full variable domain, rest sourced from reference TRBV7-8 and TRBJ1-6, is GAGVSQSPRYKVAKRGQDVALRCDPISGHVSLFWYQQALGQGPEFLTYFQNEAQLDKSGLPSDRFFAERPEGSVSTLKIQRTQQEDSAVYLCASSPTGSLSPLHFGNGTRLTVT.

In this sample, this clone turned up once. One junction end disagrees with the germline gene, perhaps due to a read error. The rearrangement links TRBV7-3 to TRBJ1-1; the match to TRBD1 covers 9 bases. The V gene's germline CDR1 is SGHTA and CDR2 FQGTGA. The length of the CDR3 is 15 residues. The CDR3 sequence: CASSLTGGANTEAFF. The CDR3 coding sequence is TGTGCCAGCAGCCTAACAGGGGGCGCGAACACTGAAGCTTTCTTT.

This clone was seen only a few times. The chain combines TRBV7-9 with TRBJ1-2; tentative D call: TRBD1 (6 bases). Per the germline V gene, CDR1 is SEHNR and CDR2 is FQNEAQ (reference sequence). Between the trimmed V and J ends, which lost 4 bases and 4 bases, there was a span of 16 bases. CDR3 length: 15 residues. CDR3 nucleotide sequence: TGTGCCAGCAGCTCAATACAGGGTGGGAGCTATGGCTACACCTTC. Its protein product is CASSSIQGGSYGYTF.

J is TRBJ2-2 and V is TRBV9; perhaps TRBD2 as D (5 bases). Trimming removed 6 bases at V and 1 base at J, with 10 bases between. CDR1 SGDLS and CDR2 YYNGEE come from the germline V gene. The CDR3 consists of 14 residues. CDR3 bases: TGTGCCAGCACCACGGGGTTGAACACCGGGGAGCTGTTTTTT. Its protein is CASTTGLNTGELFF.

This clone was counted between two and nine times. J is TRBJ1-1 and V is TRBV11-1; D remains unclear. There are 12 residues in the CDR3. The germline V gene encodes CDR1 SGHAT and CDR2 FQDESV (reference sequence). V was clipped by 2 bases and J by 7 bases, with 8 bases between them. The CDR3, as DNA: TGTGCCAGCAGCTTATCGGGGTATGAAGCTTTCTTT. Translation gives CASSLSGYEAFF.

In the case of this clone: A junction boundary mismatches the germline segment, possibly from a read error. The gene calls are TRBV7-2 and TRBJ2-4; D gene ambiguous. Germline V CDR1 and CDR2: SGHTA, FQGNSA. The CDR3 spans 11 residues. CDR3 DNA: TGTGCCAGCAGCCCCAATAACATTCAGTACTTC. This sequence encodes CASSPNNIQYF.

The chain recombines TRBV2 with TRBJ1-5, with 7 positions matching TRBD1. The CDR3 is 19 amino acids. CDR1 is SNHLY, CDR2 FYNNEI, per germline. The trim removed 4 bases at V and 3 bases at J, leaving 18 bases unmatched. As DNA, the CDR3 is TGTGCCAGCAGTGGCCATGGATCTCCCGGGACAGTTTCCAATCAGCCCCAGCATTTT. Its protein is CASSGHGSPGTVSNQPQHF.

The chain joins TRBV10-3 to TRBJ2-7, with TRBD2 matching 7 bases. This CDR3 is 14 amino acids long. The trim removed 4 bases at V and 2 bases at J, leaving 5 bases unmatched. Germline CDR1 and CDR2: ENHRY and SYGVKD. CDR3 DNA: TGTGCCATCAGTGGGACTAGGGAGGCCTACGAGCAGTACTTC. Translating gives CAISGTREAYEQYF.

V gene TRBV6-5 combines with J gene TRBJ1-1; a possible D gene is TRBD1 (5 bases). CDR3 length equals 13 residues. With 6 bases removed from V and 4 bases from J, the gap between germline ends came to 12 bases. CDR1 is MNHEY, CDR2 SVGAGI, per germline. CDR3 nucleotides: TGTGCCAGCAGCCGGAACGGGGGCACTGAAGCTTTCTTT. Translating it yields CASSRNGGTEAFF.

CDR3 sequence reads: CASSQVVGNEQFF. The CDR3 region has the DNA TGCGCCAGCTCACAGGTCGTGGGCAATGAGCAGTTCTTC. The V and J genes are TRBV5-1 and TRBJ2-1, with D tentatively TRBD1 (5 bases). The ends were cut back, 7 bases at V and 6 bases at J, with 14 bases in the middle. Germline values: CDR1 SGHRS, CDR2 YFSETQ. The length of the CDR3 is 13 residues.

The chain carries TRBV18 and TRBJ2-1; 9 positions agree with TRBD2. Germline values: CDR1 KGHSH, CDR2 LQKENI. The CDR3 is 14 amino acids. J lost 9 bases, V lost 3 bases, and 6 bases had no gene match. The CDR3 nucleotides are TGTGCCAGCTCACCTCCTAGCGGGATGTTTGAGCAGTTCTTC. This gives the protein CASSPPSGMFEQFF.

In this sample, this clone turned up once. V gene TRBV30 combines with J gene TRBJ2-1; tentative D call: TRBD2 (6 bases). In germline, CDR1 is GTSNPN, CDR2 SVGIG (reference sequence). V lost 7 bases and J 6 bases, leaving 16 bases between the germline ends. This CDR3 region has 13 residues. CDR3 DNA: TGTGCCTTATTCCCGGGACTTCTCAATGAGCAGTTCTTC. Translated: CALFPGLLNEQFF.

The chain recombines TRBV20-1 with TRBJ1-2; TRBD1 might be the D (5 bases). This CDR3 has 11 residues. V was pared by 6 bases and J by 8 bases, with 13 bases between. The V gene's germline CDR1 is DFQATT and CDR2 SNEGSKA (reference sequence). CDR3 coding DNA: TGCAGTGCCTCCCGACAGAACGGCTACACCTTC. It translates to CSASRQNGYTF.

As DNA, the CDR3 is TGTGCCAGCAGCGGAATGGGGAGAAATGAGCAGTTCTTC. Translation: CASSGMGRNEQFF. The chain has TRBV7-9 and TRBJ2-1; possible D gene TRBD2, 5 bases. V dropped 5 bases and J dropped 7 bases, with 12 bases sitting between them. CDR1 is SEHNR and CDR2 is FQNEAQ in the germline V gene (reference sequence). The CDR3 has 13 amino acids.

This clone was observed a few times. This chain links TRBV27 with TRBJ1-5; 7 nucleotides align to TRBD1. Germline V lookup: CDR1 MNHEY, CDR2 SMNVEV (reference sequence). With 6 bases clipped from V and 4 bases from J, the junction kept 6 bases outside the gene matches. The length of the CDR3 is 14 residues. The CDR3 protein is CASSTDRVNQPQHF. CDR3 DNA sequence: TGTGCCAGCAGCACCGACAGGGTTAATCAGCCCCAGCATTTT.

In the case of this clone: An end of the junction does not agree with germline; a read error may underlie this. The DNA of the CDR3 is TGTGCCACCAGCAGAGAGGGGGCCTTAAACTTC. It is translated as CATSREGALNF. The chain uses TRBV15 and TRBJ2-7, with D possibly being TRBD1 (6 bases). Germline CDR1 LNHNV, CDR2 YYDKDF (reference sequence). The CDR3 is 11 residues long.

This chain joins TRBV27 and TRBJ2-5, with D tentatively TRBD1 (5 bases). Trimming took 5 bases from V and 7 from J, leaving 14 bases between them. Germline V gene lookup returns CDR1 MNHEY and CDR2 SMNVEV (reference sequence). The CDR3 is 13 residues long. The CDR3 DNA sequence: TGTGCCAGCAGTCTGACAGCCCAGGTGACCCAGTACTTC. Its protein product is CASSLTAQVTQYF.

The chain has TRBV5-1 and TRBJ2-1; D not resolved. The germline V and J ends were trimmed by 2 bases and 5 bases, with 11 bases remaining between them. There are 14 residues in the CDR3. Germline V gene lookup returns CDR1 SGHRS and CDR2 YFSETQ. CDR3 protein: CASSLVSTDNEQFF. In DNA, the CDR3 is TGCGCCAGCAGCTTAGTTTCTACTGACAATGAGCAGTTCTTC.

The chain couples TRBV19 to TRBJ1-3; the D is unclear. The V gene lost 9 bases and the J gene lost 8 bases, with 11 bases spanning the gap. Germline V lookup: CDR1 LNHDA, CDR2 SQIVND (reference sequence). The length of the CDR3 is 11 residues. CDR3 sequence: CASKFSDTIYF. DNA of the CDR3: TGTGCCAGCAAGTTTTCGGACACCATATATTTT.